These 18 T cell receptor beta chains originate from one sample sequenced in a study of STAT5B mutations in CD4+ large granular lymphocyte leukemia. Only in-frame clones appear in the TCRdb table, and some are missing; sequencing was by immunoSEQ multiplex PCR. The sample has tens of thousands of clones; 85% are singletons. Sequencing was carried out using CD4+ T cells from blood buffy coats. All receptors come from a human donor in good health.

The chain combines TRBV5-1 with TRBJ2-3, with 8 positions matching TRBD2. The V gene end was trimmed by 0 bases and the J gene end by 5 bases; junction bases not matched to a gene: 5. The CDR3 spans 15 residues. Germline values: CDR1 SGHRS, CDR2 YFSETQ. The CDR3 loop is CASSLAVGGVDTQYF. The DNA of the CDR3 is TGCGCCAGCAGCTTGGCCGTCGGGGGGGTAGATACGCAGTATTTT.

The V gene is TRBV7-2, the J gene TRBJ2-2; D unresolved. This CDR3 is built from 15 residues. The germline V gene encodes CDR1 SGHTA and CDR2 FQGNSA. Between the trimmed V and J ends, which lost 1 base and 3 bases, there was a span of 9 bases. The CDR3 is CASSLVSGYTGELFF. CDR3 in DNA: TGTGCCAGCAGCTTAGTATCCGGCTACACCGGGGAGCTGTTTTTT.

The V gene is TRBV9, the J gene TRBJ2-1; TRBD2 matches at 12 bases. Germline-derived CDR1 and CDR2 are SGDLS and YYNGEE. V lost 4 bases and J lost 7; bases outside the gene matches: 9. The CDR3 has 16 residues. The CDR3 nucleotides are TGTGCCAGCAGCCCCCCCGGACTAGCGGGAAGTAATGAGCAGTTCTTC. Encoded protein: CASSPPGLAGSNEQFF.

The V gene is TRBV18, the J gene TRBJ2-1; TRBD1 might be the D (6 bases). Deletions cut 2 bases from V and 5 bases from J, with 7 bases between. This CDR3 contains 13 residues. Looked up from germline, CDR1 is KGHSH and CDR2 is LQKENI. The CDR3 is CASSPYRDNEQFF. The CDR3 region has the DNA TGTGCCAGCTCACCATACAGGGACAATGAGCAGTTCTTC.

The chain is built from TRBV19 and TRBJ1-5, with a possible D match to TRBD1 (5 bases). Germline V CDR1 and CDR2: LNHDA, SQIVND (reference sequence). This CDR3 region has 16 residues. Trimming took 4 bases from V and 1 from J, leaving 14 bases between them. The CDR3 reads CASSTLQERSNQPQHF. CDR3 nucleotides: TGTGCCAGTAGTACCTTACAGGAACGGAGCAATCAGCCCCAGCATTTT.

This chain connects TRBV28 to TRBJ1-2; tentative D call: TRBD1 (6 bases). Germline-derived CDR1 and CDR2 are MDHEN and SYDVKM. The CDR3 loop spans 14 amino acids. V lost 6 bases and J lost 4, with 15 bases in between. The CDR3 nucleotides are TGTGCCAGCAGCTCGGCCGGGGGCTCCTATGGCTACACCTTC. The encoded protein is CASSSAGGSYGYTF.

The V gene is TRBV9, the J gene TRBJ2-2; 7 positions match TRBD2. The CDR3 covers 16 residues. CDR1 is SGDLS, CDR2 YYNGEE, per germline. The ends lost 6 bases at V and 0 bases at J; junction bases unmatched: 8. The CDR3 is CASNLAGVANTGELFF. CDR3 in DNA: TGTGCCAGCAACCTTGCGGGAGTCGCGAACACCGGGGAGCTGTTTTTT.

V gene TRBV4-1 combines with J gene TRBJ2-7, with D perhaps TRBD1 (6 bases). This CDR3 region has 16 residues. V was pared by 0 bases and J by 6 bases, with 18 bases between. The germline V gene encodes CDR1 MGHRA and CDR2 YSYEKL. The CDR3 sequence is CASSQDRSSSRGEQYF. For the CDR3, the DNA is TGCGCCAGCAGCCAAGATAGGTCCAGCTCCAGGGGCGAGCAGTACTTC.

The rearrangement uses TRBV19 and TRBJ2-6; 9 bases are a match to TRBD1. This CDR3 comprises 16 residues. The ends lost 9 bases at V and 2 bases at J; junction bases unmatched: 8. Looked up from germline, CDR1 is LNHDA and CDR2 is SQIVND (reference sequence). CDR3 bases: TGTGCCAGCCGGGACAGGGTGGTACCTGGGGCCAACGTCCTGACTTTC. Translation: CASRDRVVPGANVLTF.

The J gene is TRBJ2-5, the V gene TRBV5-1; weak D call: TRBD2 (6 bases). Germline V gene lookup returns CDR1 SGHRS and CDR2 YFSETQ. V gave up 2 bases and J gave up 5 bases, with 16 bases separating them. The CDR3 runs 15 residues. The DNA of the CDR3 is TGCGCCAGCAGCTTACGCCTCGGAGGGGTCGAGACCCAGTACTTC. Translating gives CASSLRLGGVETQYF.

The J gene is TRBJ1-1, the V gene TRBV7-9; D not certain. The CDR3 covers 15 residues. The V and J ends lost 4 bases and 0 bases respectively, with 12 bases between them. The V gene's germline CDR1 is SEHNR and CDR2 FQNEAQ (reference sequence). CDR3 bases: TGTGCCAGCAGCTCCGGACGGATTATGAACACTGAAGCTTTCTTT. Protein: CASSSGRIMNTEAFF.

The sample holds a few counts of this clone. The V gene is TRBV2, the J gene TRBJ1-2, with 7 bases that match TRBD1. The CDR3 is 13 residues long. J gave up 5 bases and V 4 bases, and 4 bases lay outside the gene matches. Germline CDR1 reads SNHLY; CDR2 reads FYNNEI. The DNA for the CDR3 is TGTGCCAGCAGTGCCGGGACAGAGTATGGCTACACCTTC. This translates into CASSAGTEYGYTF. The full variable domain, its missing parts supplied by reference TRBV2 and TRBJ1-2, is EPEVTQTPSHQVTQMGQEVILRCVPISNHLYFYWYRQILGQKVEFLVSFYNNEISEKSEIFDDQFSVERPDGSNFTLKIRSTKLEDSAMYFCASSAGTEYGYTFGSGTRLTVV.

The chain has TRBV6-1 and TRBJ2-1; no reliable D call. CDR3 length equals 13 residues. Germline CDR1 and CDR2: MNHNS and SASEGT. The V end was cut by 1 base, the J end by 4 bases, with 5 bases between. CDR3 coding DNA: TGTGCCAGCAGTGAAGGCAGATACAATGAGCAGTTCTTC. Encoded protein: CASSEGRYNEQFF.

The CDR3 DNA reads as TGTGCCTGGATGGTTACGGGAGGGCTCGACAATGAGCAGTTCTTC. Protein product: CAWMVTGGLDNEQFF. This chain connects TRBV30 to TRBJ2-1, with 8 bases aligning to TRBD2. After removal of 4 bases from V and 5 bases from J, the junction contained 10 bases not matched to a gene. Germline values: CDR1 GTSNPN, CDR2 SVGIG (reference sequence). This CDR3 has 15 residues.

This CDR3 is CASRVPDPGLSYNEQFF. As DNA, the CDR3 is TGTGCCAGCAGAGTACCCGATCCGGGACTGTCCTACAATGAGCAGTTCTTC. The chain uses TRBV7-9 and TRBJ2-1, with D possibly matching TRBD2 (6 bases). In germline, CDR1 is SEHNR, CDR2 FQNEAQ (reference sequence). This CDR3 has 17 amino acids. Trimming left V 6 bases short and J 1 base short, with 19 bases between.

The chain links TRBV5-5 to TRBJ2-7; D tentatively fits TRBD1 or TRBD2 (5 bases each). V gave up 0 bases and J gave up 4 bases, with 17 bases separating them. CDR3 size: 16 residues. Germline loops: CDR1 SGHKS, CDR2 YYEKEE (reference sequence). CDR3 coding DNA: TGTGCCAGCAGCTTGGGCCCCACTAGGGGTGATTACGAGCAGTACTTC. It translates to CASSLGPTRGDYEQYF.

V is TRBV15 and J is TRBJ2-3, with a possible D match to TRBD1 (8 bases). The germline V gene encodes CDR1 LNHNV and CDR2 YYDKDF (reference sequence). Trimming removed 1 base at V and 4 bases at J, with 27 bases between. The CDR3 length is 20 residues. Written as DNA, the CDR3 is TGTGCCACCAGCAGAGCAGGGGGCCGTCGGGGGGCTGGAGGAGCAGATACGCAGTATTTT. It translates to CATSRAGGRRGAGGADTQYF.

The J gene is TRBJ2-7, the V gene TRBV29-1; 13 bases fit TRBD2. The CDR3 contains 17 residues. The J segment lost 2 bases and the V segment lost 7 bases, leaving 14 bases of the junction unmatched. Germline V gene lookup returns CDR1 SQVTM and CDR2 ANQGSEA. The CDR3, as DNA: TGCAGCGCCCGGATAAAGCCGGGACTAGCGGGGACCTACGAGCAGTACTTC. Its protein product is CSARIKPGLAGTYEQYF.